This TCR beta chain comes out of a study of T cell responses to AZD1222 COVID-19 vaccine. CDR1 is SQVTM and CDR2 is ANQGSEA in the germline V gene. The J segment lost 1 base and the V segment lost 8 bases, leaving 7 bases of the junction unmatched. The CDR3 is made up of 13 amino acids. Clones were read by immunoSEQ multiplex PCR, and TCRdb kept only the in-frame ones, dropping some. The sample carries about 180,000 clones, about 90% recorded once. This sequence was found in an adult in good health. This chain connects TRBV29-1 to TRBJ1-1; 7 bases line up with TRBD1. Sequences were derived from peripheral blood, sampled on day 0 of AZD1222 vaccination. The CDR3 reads CSNSDRPNTEAFF. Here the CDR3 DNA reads TGCAGCAACTCGGACAGGCCGAACACTGAAGCTTTCTTT.